Listed below are T cell receptor beta chains from one sample, sequenced in a study of shared clonotypes between healthy human individuals. The assay was immunoSEQ multiplex PCR, and TCRdb's table has in-frame clones only and misses some. The repertoire has around 1.9 million clones, 80% to 95% of them found once; the top ten carry 1.5% to 2%. The sequencing input was naive CD8+ T cells from PBMCs. These TCRs come from a man younger than 30 in good health. Some clones in this sample may be carry-over from other donors' samples. Both conserved end residues are part of each CDR3.

v_gene	j_gene	CDR3aa
TRBV4-1	TRBJ2-1	CASSHKQGADDEQFF
TRBV28	TRBJ1-1	CASSPKRTENTEAFF
TRBV14	TRBJ2-7	CASSHRGGRVGEQYF
TRBV4-3	TRBJ2-4	CASSPLTGDKNIQYF
TRBV13	TRBJ2-7	CASSLLAESYEQYF
TRBV7-9	TRBJ2-7	CASSFPVKREGVNEQYF
TRBV7-9	TRBJ1-2	CASSLADRAFSF
TRBV6-1	TRBJ2-7	CASSGRAGTYEQYF
TRBV9	TRBJ2-1	CASSFWGVAGAYNEQFF
TRBV28	TRBJ2-7	CASSRVGGHSYEQYF
TRBV28	TRBJ2-1	CASGPGLAGIIEQFF
TRBV5-4	TRBJ2-7	CASSLLTSGSSYEQYF
TRBV6-5	TRBJ2-1	CASGTGVGEQFF
TRBV27	TRBJ1-5	CASSSMRDQPQHF
TRBV5-6	TRBJ2-7	CASSLAGSDYEQYF
TRBV4-1	TRBJ2-4	CASSQVSTHAGAKNIQYF
TRBV7-9	TRBJ2-1	CASSLVGGAYNEQFF
TRBV19	TRBJ1-4	CASRDARTTNEKLFF
TRBV7-9	TRBJ2-1	CASSYVNENEQFF
TRBV9	TRBJ2-2	CASRSTGTSGTGELFF
TRBV6-4	TRBJ2-1	CASSDSAGVQYNEQFF
TRBV19	TRBJ2-1	CASSPRDSTINEQFF
TRBV27	TRBJ1-1	CASSLTGTEAFF
TRBV9	TRBJ1-1	CASSVGGHLNTEAFF
TRBV10-3	TRBJ1-5	CATARGVGKDQPQHF
TRBV6-5	TRBJ2-7	CASGPGLDYEQYF
TRBV7-9	TRBJ2-1	CASSRTSGSSYNEQFF
TRBV6-5	TRBJ2-7	CASSYSALGTSYEQYF
TRBV4-1	TRBJ2-7	CASSQDGVREGPYEQYF
TRBV2	TRBJ2-1	CASSDLAGGLNEQFF
TRBV5-1	TRBJ2-5	CASSLLQGQETQYF
TRBV4-3	TRBJ2-3	CASSQDPGLAGVTDTQYF
TRBV29-1	TRBJ2-5	CSAAGGPLYQETQYF
TRBV7-9	TRBJ2-7	CASSSAVGREHEQYF
TRBV5-4	TRBJ2-1	CASSPGLAGGSYNEQFF
TRBV11-2	TRBJ2-7	CASSLVSRASLYEQYF
TRBV5-4	TRBJ1-1	CASSDGQSGTEAFF
TRBV19	TRBJ1-5	CASTSTGDNQPQHF
TRBV27	TRBJ2-1	CASSLSGGTYNEQFF
TRBV27	TRBJ2-1	CASRSWGDHNEQFF
TRBV11-3	TRBJ2-2	CASSLETGELFF
TRBV4-3	TRBJ2-3	CASSQDANRSPTDTQYF
TRBV28	TRBJ1-1	CASSSDRMNTEAFF
TRBV6-5	TRBJ2-3	CASSKRRAGTDTQYF
TRBV10-2	TRBJ2-3	CASGNRGRTDTQYF
TRBV2	TRBJ1-2	CASSGTEGTYGYTF
TRBV5-8	TRBJ2-7	CASSLDLSSYEQYF
TRBV5-4	TRBJ2-1	CASSLGPNGVYNEQFF
TRBV7-8	TRBJ1-1	CASSYRAANTEAFF
TRBV2	TRBJ2-7	CASSDGQFHEQYF